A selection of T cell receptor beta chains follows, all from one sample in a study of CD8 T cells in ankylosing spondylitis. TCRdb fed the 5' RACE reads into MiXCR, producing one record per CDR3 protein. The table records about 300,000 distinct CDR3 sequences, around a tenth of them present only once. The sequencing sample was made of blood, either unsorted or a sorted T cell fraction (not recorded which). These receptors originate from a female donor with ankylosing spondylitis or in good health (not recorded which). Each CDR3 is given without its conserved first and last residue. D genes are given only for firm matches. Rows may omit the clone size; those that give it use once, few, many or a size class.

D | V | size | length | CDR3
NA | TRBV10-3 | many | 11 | AISPAGRETQY
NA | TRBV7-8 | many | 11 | ASSLDPRYEQY
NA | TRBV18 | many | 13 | ASSPQSSGANVLT
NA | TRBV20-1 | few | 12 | SASPGGPQETQY
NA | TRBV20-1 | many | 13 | SASFTASNTGELF
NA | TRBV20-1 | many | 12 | SARDTGLGMAQY
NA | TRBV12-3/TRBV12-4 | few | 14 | ASSWRGNSGANVLT
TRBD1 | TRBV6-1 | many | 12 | ASSPRDSPSPLH
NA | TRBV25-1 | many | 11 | ASSDITPYEQY
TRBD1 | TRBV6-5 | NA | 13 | ASSSRTGGSYEQY
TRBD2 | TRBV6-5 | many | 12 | ASSYLAQGGEQY
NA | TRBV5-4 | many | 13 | ASSPASQGLYGYT
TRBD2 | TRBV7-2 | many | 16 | ASSLALSSGMGPYQQY
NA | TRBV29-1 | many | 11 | SVALSGDTEAF
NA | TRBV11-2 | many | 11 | ASSRLLGYGYT
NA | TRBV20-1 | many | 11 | SARVPLQETQY
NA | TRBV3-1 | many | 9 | ASRSGYGYT
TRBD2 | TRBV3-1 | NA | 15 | ASSQHPGLAGVDTQY
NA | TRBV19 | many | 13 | ASSGLSQYQETQY
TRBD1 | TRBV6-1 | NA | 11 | ASTGTGTGTQY
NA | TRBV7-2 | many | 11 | ASSLALTAEQY
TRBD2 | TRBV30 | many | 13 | AWSVNLAAYNEQF
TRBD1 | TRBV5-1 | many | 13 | ASSLLGQGNSPLH
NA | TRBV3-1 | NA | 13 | ASSQDVGRGYGYT
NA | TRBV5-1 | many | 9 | ASRWTGELF
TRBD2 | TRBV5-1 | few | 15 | ASSRGTSGRTAYEQY
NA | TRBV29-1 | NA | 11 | SCTGTQNTEAF
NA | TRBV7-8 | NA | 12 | ASSVYQGWEKLF
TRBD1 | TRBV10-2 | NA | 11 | ASRRTGEEKLF
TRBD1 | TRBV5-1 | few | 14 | ASSLEIQGATGELF
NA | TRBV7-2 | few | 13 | ASRPQLGSYNEQF
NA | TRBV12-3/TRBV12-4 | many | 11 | ASSWDRTYEQY
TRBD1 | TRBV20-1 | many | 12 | SARDVTGDYGYT
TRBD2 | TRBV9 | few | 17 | ASSVPGGPGLAAYNEQF
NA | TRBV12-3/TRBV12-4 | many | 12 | ASTPLQGTAGYT
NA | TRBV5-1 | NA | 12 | ASSFKGPGRGYT
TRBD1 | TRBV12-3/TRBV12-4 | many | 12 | ASSLDRGLQPQH
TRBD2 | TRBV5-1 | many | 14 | ASSSELAGGVNEQF
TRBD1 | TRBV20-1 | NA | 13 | SARDDRVIKETQY
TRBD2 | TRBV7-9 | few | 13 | ASSRGTISRETQY
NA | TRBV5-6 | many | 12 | ASSLVGIANEQF
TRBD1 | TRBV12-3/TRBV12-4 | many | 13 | ASSLRAGGIYGYT
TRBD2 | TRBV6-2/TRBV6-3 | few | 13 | ASRWTSGIVETQY
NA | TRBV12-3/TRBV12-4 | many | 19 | ASSLIPVAGEFSDSRETQY
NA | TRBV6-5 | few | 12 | ASSYRGGDGGYT
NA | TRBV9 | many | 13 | ASSVLADLYNEQF
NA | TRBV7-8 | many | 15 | ASSFSGVPLYNSPLH
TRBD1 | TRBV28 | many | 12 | ASSRRQGFSPLH
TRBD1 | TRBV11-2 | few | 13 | ASSSRTGGTGELF
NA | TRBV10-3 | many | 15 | AISESKGLGSNQPQH
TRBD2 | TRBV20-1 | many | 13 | SADGLAGISETQY
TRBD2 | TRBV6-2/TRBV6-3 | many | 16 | ASSYSTSGRGSTDTQY
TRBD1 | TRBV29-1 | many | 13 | SVRGQGANTGELF